This entry lists 11 T cell receptor beta chains sequenced from one sample in a study of CD8+CD57+ T cells in acquired aplastic anemia. Selection for sequencing was limited to patients who had shown CD8+CD57+ cell expansion by flow cytometry. Genomic DNA constituted the template upon which TCR beta VDJ and CDR3 profiling was performed. MiXCR, run by TCRdb on the reads, gives a single entry per CDR3 protein. The table has 180,000 or so distinct CDR3 sequences, roughly 60% seen once. Input material: sorted CD4+, CD8+, or CD8+CD57+ T cells (not recorded which) from PBMCs. These receptor sequences come from a human donor with aplastic anemia.

V and J are TRBV7-8 and TRBJ2-5; no definite D call. Per germline, CDR1 SGHVS and CDR2 FQNEAQ. There are 14 residues in the CDR3. V lost 0 bases to trimming and J lost 5 bases, with 10 bases between them. In DNA form, the CDR3 reads TGTGCCAGCAGCTTAGCTGGTGTGAAGGAGACCCAGTACTTC. Translating it yields CASSLAGVKETQYF.

This chain joins TRBV24-1 and TRBJ1-3, with a possible D match to TRBD1 (5 bases). Germline V gene data show CDR1 as KGHDR and CDR2 as SFDVKD. V lost 7 bases to trimming and J lost 0 bases, with 6 bases between them. This CDR3 contains 13 residues. The CDR3 sequence: CATRDNSGNTIYF. Written as DNA, the CDR3 is TGTGCCACCAGGGACAACTCTGGAAACACCATATATTTT.

This clonotype was detected ten times or more. The genes are TRBV10-3 and TRBJ2-3; TRBD2 agrees at 8 bases. Losses at the gene ends were 2 bases for V and 6 bases for J; bases not matched to a gene: 7. The CDR3 loop spans 15 amino acids. Germline-derived CDR1 and CDR2 are ENHRY and SYGVKD. CDR3 DNA sequence: TGTGCCATCAGTGAGCCCGGGAGGGGCGGGGATACGCAGTATTTT. Its protein is CAISEPGRGGDTQYF.

V is TRBV6-1 and J is TRBJ2-7, with 7 bases fitting TRBD1. The ends lost 7 bases at V and 2 bases at J; junction bases unmatched: 11. This CDR3 region has 15 residues. Germline V gene data show CDR1 as MNHNS and CDR2 as SASEGT. The DNA of the CDR3 is TGTGCCAGCACCGCTTTGGGACAGACGCCCTACGAGCAGTACTTC. Translating gives CASTALGQTPYEQYF.

This rearrangement joins TRBV2 to TRBJ2-4, with D tentatively TRBD2 (6 bases). V dropped 3 bases and J dropped 5 bases, with 11 bases sitting between them. There are 14 residues in the CDR3. Germline V lookup: CDR1 SNHLY, CDR2 FYNNEI. The CDR3: CASSERDGENIQYF. CDR3 DNA: TGTGCCAGCAGTGAGCGGGACGGGGAAAACATTCAGTACTTC.

The V call is TRBV10-3, the J call TRBJ1-6, with TRBD1 as a possible D gene (5 bases). Trimming shortened V by 1 base and J by 7 bases, and 14 bases separated the two germline ends. This CDR3 contains 16 residues. Germline loops: CDR1 ENHRY, CDR2 SYGVKD. CDR3 amino acids: CAISEFKTRGNSPLHF. In DNA form, the CDR3 reads TGTGCCATCAGTGAGTTCAAAACCCGGGGGAATTCACCCCTCCACTTT.

On this clonotype: No DNA is shown, since the ends of the CDR3 on it are uncertain; the CDR3 is the one TCRdb lists. The chain has TRBV2 and TRBJ2-1; the D call of TRBD1 is as the table states it, not checked on the DNA. The CDR3 numbers 15 amino acids, ends counted. Germline V lookup: CDR1 SNHLY, CDR2 FYNNEI. CDR3 loop: CASILGAGQGYEQFF.

The chain combines TRBV15 with TRBJ1-5; D might be TRBD1 (5 bases). Per germline, CDR1 LNHNV and CDR2 YYDKDF (reference sequence). The CDR3 loop spans 15 amino acids. Trimming took 0 bases from V and 6 from J, leaving 12 bases between them. Written as DNA, the CDR3 is TGTGCCACCAGCAGAGATGGGGGGGTCGGTCAGCCCCAGCATTTT. As protein: CATSRDGGVGQPQHF.

The chain recombines TRBV7-2 with TRBJ2-5; a possible D gene is TRBD2 (6 bases). Germline lookup yields CDR1 SGHTA and CDR2 FQGNSA. The CDR3 totals 15 residues. Trimming left V 8 bases short and J 3 bases short, with 19 bases between. CDR3 sequence: CASLLYGSGKETQYF. The CDR3, as DNA: TGTGCCAGCCTCCTTTACGGGAGCGGAAAAGAGACCCAGTACTTC.

The rearrangement joins TRBV25-1 to TRBJ2-7, with D tentatively TRBD1 (6 bases). The V gene's germline CDR1 is MGHDK and CDR2 SYGVNS. Trimming removed 6 bases from V and 0 bases from J, with 15 bases in between. This CDR3 contains 15 residues. This chain's CDR3 is CASSLTPDSSYEQYF. Here the CDR3 DNA reads TGTGCCAGCAGCCTAACCCCGGACAGCTCCTACGAGCAGTACTTC.

The chain couples TRBV9 to TRBJ2-3, with TRBD2 matching over 10 bases. Germline V gene lookup returns CDR1 SGDLS and CDR2 YYNGEE. The CDR3 spans 16 residues. With 0 bases clipped from V and 4 bases from J, the junction kept 5 bases outside the gene matches. DNA for the CDR3: TGTGCCAGCAGCGTAGAAGCGGGAGGGAGGGCAGATACGCAGTATTTT. It translates to CASSVEAGGRADTQYF.